This T cell receptor beta chain was obtained from a study of blood T cell repertoires in COVID-19. The overall study: Sources were T cells, B-cell-depleted T cells, or PBMCs; the material itself was cDNA or gDNA.

The CDR3 runs to 17 residues. Germline V gene lookup returns CDR1 WNHNN and CDR2 SYGVQD (reference sequence). V was clipped by 2 bases and J by 0 bases, with 14 bases between them. The data were produced by immunoSEQ multiplex PCR, yet TCRdb's version contains in-frame clones alone and is incomplete. The data show about 56,000 clones, 80% to 90% seen once. This sequence originates from a woman in her sixties or seventies with COVID-19, enrolled during active disease. Sequencing was carried out using peripheral blood. The genes are TRBV10-1 and TRBJ2-1; D remains ambiguous. CDR3 amino acids: CASSETRDSRSYNEQFF. For the CDR3, the DNA is TGCGCCAGCAGTGAGACCCGCGACTCTCGCTCCTACAATGAGCAGTTCTTC.